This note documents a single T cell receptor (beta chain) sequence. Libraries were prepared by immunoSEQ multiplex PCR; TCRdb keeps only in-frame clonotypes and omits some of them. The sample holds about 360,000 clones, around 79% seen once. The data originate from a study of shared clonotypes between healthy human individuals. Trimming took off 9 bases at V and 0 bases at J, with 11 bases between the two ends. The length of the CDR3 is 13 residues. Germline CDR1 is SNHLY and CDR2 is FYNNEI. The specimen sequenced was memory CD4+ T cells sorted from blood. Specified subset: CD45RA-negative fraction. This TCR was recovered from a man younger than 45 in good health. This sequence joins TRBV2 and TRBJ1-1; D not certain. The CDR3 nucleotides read TGTGCCAGTACCGGAGTAGTGAACACTGAAGCTTTCTTT. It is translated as CASTGVVNTEAFF.